Included here is one TCR beta chain sequence, with context. Its antigen remains unknown. These data are taken from a study of regulatory T cells in long-lasting Graves disease. Notes on the study in general: Persistent-disease Graves' patients showed less TCR diversity than new cases. Persistent patients shared 2,500 to 3,000 public clonotypes among themselves. Newly diagnosed patients shared fewer, at more than 850.

Libraries of TCR beta came from iRepertoire HTBI primers plus Arm-PCR of CDR3 regions. TCRdb re-called the multiplex PCR reads with MiXCR, one entry per CDR3 protein. Among around 420,000 distinct CDR3 sequences, approximately 15% were seen once, and the ten largest hold 7.8%. Time point in this sample: newly diagnosed GD, antithyroid drugs for less than 3 months. Isolated PBMC RNA provided the starting material for the TCR library. V shed 5 bases, J shed 1 base, and the junction held 3 bases outside the gene matches. The CDR3 covers 13 residues. Germline V CDR1 and CDR2: SQVTM, ANQGSEA. This sample was shared with a second study, whose subject was T cells in Graves' hyperthyroidism and ophthalmopathy.

This specimen consisted of peripheral blood mononuclear cells (PBMCs), obtained at new diagnosis, from a patient treated with antithyroid drugs. The chain is built from TRBV29-1 and TRBJ1-2; TRBD1 aligns across 8 bases. The source is a woman between 40 and 50 years old with Graves disease. CDR3 sequence: CSVQGADNYGYTF. DNA for the CDR3: TGCAGCGTTCAGGGGGCCGATAACTATGGCTACACCTTC. Variable domain in full (rest from reference TRBV29-1 and TRBJ1-2): SAVISQKPSRDICQRGTSLTIQCQVDSQVTMMFWYRQQPGQSLTLIATANQGSEATYESGFVIDKFPISRPNLTFSTLTVSNMSPEDSSIYLCSVQGADNYGYTFGSGTRLTVV.